The entry below describes one T cell receptor beta chain. Its antigen is currently unknown. The sample comes from a study of cytomegalovirus exposure and HLA in healthy donors. The study ran its PCR with 60 Vbeta and 13 Jbeta primers. Libraries were prepared by immunoSEQ multiplex PCR; TCRdb keeps only in-frame clonotypes and omits some of them. The table shows 200,000 to 250,000 clones, with around 83% occurring only once. There are 13 residues in the CDR3. Germline CDR1 is SNHLY and CDR2 is FYNNEI. Study findings and constraints: Among immune exposure information, only CMV serostatus was available.

The chain couples TRBV2 to TRBJ2-5; a possible D gene is TRBD2 (6 bases). The J call may be wrong; the DNA end is better matched by TRBJ2-7. This clonotype was sampled from a woman in her thirties or forties in good health and CMV-seronegative. Material: PBMCs. The CDR3 coding sequence is TGTGCCAGCAGTGACGTCAGGAGGGACGAGCAGTACTTC. Translated, it gives CASSDVRRDEQYF.